Sequencing of this T cell receptor beta chain was carried out in a study of CD8+ T cells in alopecia areata. Treatment here: oral pan-JAK inhibitor, 5-10 mg twice daily. Note on this clone: Antigen: not known.

Study-wide points: In scalp and blood during tofacitinib, many expanded lesional clones persisted.

Trimming left V 8 bases short and J 9 bases short, with 20 bases between. The CDR3 extends over 15 amino acids. cDNA prepared by RNA extraction and subsequent reverse transcription served as the template for sequencing. Clones were sequenced by immunoSEQ multiplex PCR, and TCRdb holds only the in-frame ones, with some missing. The sample yields 110,000 or so clones, 56% seen once. This TCR came from a human donor with alopecia areata. V and J are TRBV23-1 and TRBJ1-6; D gene unclear. TRBV23-1 has ORF status, its function being uncertain. The sample in question was CD4+ T cells sorted from blood, obtained at week 24, from a patient treated with tofacitinib. In DNA form, the CDR3 reads TGCGCCAGCCCTCCGAATCGGGGTTTGGGTTCACCCCTCCACTTT. This translates into CASPPNRGLGSPLHF.